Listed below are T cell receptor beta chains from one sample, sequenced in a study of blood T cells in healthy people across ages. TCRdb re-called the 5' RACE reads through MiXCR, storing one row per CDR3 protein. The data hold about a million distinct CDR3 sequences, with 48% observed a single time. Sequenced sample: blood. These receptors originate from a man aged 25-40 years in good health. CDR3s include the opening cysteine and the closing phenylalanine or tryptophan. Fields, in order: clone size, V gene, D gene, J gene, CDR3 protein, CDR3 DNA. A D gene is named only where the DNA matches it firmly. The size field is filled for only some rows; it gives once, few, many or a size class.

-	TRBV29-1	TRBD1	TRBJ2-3	CSVEGQGNTDTQYF	TGCAGCGTTGAAGGACAGGGAAACACAGATACGCAGTATTTT
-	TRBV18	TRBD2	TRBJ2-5	CASSPPRTSRETQYF	TGTGCCAGCTCACCCCCCAGGACTAGTAGGGAGACCCAGTACTTC
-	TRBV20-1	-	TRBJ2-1	CSARRVAEDHNEQFF	TGCAGTGCTAGGCGTGTAGCGGAGGATCACAATGAGCAGTTCTTC
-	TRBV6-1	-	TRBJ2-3	CASSLEILTNTQYF	TGTGCCAGCAGTTTGGAGATACTGACTAATACGCAGTATTTT
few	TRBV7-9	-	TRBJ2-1	CASSPTQPTAYNEQFF	TGTGCCAGCAGCCCGACTCAGCCGACTGCCTACAATGAGCAGTTCTTC
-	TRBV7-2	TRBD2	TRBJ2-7	CASSMAGGEQYF	TGTGCCAGCTCTATGGCGGGGGGAGAGCAGTACTTC
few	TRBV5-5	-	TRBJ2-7	CASSPEGPIYYEQYF	TGTGCCAGCAGCCCGGAGGGACCGATCTACTACGAGCAGTACTTC
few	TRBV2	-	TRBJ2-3	CAHSILDKGTDTQYF	TGTGCCCATTCAATATTGGACAAGGGGACAGATACGCAGTATTTT
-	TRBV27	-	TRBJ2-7	CASSFLGSHEQYF	TGTGCCAGCAGTTTCTTGGGTTCCCACGAGCAGTACTTC
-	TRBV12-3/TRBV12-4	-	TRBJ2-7	CASEGGLSSYNEQYF	TGTGCCAGCGAAGGGGGGCTGAGCTCCTACAATGAGCAGTACTTC
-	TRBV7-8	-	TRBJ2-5	CASSLGETYWETQYF	TGTGCCAGCAGCTTAGGAGAGACTTATTGGGAGACCCAGTACTTC
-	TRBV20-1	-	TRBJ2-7	CSASLPLRGSYEQYF	TGCAGTGCTAGCTTGCCTTTGAGAGGGTCCTACGAGCAGTACTTC
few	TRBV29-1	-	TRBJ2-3	CSVGFGDTQYF	TGCAGCGTCGGGTTCGGAGATACGCAGTATTTT
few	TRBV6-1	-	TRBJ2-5	CASQEGNTGTQYF	TGTGCCAGCCAGGAAGGGAATACCGGGACCCAGTACTTC
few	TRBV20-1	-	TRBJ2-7	CSAREEQYF	TGCAGTGCTAGAGAAGAGCAGTACTTC
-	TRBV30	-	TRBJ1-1	CAGITGNTEAFF	TGTGCCGGAATAACAGGGAACACTGAAGCTTTCTTT
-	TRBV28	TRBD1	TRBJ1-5	CASSTWDRGVFQPQHF	TGTGCCAGCAGTACTTGGGACAGGGGAGTGTTTCAGCCCCAGCATTTT
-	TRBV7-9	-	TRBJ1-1	CASSLITANTEAFF	TGTGCCAGCAGCCTAATCACAGCGAACACTGAAGCTTTCTTT
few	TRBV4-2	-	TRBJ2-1	CASSPQSLYNEQFF	TGTGCCAGCAGCCCGCAGAGTTTGTACAATGAGCAGTTCTTC
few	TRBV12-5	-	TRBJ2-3	CASGSTEGPSDTQYF	TGTGCTAGTGGTTCTACCGAGGGCCCCTCAGATACGCAGTATTTT
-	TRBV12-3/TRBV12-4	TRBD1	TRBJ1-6	CASRSGQGAYNSPLHF	TGTGCCAGCAGGTCCGGGCAGGGGGCTTATAATTCACCCCTCCACTTT
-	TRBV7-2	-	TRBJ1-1	CASSLQPQRLRTEAFF	TGTGCCAGCAGCTTACAACCCCAGCGTTTAAGAACTGAAGCTTTCTTT
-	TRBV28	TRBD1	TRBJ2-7	CASTNPGQGSYEQYF	TGTGCCAGCACCAACCCGGGACAGGGCTCCTACGAGCAGTACTTC
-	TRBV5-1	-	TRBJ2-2	CASSLSGRGTGELFF	TGCGCCAGCAGCTTGTCAGGACGAGGCACCGGGGAGCTGTTTTTT
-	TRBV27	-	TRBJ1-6	CASSLRGVNSPLHF	TGTGCCAGCAGTTTAAGGGGGGTTAATTCACCCCTCCACTTT
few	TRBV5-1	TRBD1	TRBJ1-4	CASSYQGARGTNEKLFF	TGCGCCAGCAGCTACCAGGGGGCGCGGGGCACTAATGAAAAACTGTTTTTT
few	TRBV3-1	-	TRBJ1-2	CASQRGPGYGYTF	TGTGCCAGCCAAAGGGGACCAGGCTATGGCTACACCTTC
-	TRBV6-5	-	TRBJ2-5	CASSYGPFRETQYF	TGTGCCAGCAGTTACGGCCCGTTTAGAGAGACCCAGTACTTC
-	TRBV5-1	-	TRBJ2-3	CASSFAAGANVLTFGAGSTDTQYF	-
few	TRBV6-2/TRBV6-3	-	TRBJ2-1	CASNPRGPPIYEQFF	TGTGCCAGCAATCCGCGGGGCCCCCCCATCTATGAGCAGTTCTTC
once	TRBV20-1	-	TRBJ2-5	CSATPPQGPYQETQYF	TGCAGTGCTACACCCCCTCAGGGGCCGTACCAAGAGACCCAGTACTTC
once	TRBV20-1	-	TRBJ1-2	CSARDPGRAPYGYTF	TGCAGTGCTAGAGATCCGGGTAGGGCTCCTTATGGCTACACCTTC
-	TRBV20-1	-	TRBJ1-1	CSARVGSVYQAFF	TGCAGTGCTAGAGTGGGGTCGGTATACCAAGCTTTCTTT
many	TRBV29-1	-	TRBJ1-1	CSVEENLGSEAFF	TGCAGCGTTGAAGAGAATCTGGGATCCGAAGCTTTCTTT
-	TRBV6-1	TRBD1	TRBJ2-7	CASTPRVGTGTYEQYF	TGTGCCAGCACCCCAAGGGTCGGGACAGGTACCTACGAGCAGTACTTC
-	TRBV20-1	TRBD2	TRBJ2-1	CSAIPSAGGHRDEQFF	TGCAGTGCCATACCCTCGGCGGGGGGGCATCGGGATGAGCAGTTCTTC
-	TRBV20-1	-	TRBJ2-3	CSARERITSTDTQYF	TGCAGTGCTAGAGAAAGGATTACTAGCACAGATACGCAGTATTTT
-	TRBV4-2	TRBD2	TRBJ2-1	CASSPGLAGVGEQFF	TGTGCCAGCAGCCCGGGACTAGCGGGAGTCGGTGAGCAGTTCTTC
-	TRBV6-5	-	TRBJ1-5	CASSYSDSHQPQHF	TGTGCCAGCAGTTACTCAGACAGCCACCAGCCCCAGCATTTT
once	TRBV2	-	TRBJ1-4	CANSPGRANEKLFF	TGTGCCAACAGTCCGGGTCGGGCGAATGAAAAACTGTTTTTT
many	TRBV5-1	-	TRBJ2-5	CASSLGGNQETQYF	TGCGCCAGCAGCTTGGGAGGGAACCAAGAGACCCAGTACTTC
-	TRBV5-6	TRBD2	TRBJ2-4	CASNRGGANIQYF	TGTGCCAGCAATCGGGGGGGGGCGAACATTCAGTACTTC
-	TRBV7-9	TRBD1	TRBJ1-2	CASSFGTGDYGYTF	TGTGCCAGCAGCTTTGGGACAGGGGACTATGGCTACACCTTC
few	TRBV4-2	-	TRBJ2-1	CASSQRGDEQFF	TGTGCCAGCAGCCAAAGGGGGGATGAGCAGTTCTTC
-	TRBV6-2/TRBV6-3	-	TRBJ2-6	CASCDPGANVLTF	TGTGCCAGCTGTGATCCTGGGGCCAACGTCCTGACTTTC